The 19 T cell receptor beta chains listed next were all sequenced from one sample in a study of cytomegalovirus exposure and HLA in healthy donors (dated by TCRdb to about 2017). The receptor library was made with the immunoSEQ multiplex PCR assay. The multiplex PCR relied on a mix of 60 forward primers for TCR Vbeta segments and 13 reverse primers for TCR Jbeta segments. What TCRdb holds here is the immuneACCESS table cut down to in-frame rearrangements. Part of the clones is not present; checked against another copy, under half of the missing clones reflect an unresolved V gene, and the others are unexplained. The sample table holds about 110,000 clones, of which about four fifths were seen once. The ten largest clones capture under 8% of the sample. The specimen sequenced was PBMCs. These receptors were taken from a woman in her fifties or sixties in good health and CMV-seropositive.

The rearrangement links TRBV28 to TRBJ1-5; D might be TRBD1 (6 bases). Trimming cost V 4 bases and J 0 bases, with 13 bases left between them. Per the germline V gene, CDR1 is MDHEN and CDR2 is SYDVKM. This CDR3 comprises 16 residues. This chain's CDR3 is CASSSSGHHSNQPQHF. The CDR3 nucleotides are TGTGCCAGCAGTTCCTCGGGACACCATAGCAATCAGCCCCAGCATTTT.

The rearrangement links TRBV2 to TRBJ1-2; possible D gene TRBD1, 5 bases. The V end lost 6 bases, the J end lost 7 bases, and 21 bases lay between the germline ends. Germline V gives CDR1 SNHLY, CDR2 FYNNEI. The length of the CDR3 is 15 residues. The CDR3 bases are TGTGCCAGCAGGCTCCAAAGGGGCGCCTCGAGTGGCTACACCTTC. It encodes CASRLQRGASSGYTF.

The chain has TRBV7-2 and TRBJ1-1, with TRBD1 matching 7 bases. The germline gives CDR1 SGHTA, CDR2 FQGNSA. J gave up 4 bases and V 5 bases, and 10 bases lay outside the gene matches. CDR3 size: 15 residues. The CDR3 spells CASSVRPGGRTEAFF. Here the CDR3 DNA reads TGTGCCAGCAGCGTTAGGCCAGGGGGGCGCACTGAAGCTTTCTTT.

This clone has a handful of counts. The genes are TRBV5-1 and TRBJ2-2, with D perhaps matching TRBD2 (5 bases). Germline V CDR1 and CDR2: SGHRS, YFSETQ. Trimming stripped 6 bases from V and 6 bases from J, with 12 bases between. The CDR3 length is 13 residues. This chain's CDR3 is CASTDLLAGELFF. The CDR3 DNA reads TGCGCCAGCACCGATTTACTAGCCGGGGAGCTGTTTTTT.

The chain has TRBV28 and TRBJ1-4; a possible D gene is TRBD1 (5 bases). The V end lost 6 bases, the J end lost 0 bases, and 17 bases lay between the germline ends. CDR1 MDHEN and CDR2 SYDVKM come from the germline V gene. The CDR3 has 17 residues. The CDR3 loop reads CASSLMGLTATNEKLFF. DNA of the CDR3: TGTGCCAGCAGCCTTATGGGACTTACAGCAACTAATGAAAAACTGTTTTTT.

The chain recombines TRBV28 with TRBJ1-2; TRBD1 is a possible D gene (5 bases). Trimming removed 5 bases at V and 0 bases at J, with 13 bases between. The CDR3 consists of 15 residues. Germline CDR1 and CDR2: MDHEN and SYDVKM. DNA for the CDR3: TGTGCCAGCAGTCCTGTTGGGGACTCTAACTATGGCTACACCTTC. It translates to CASSPVGDSNYGYTF.

This clone is medium-sized. The V call is TRBV7-8, the J call TRBJ2-7; D perhaps matches TRBD1 (6 bases). The CDR3 is 16 residues long. The germline V gene has CDR1 SGHVS and CDR2 FQNEAQ. Trimming shortened V by 5 bases and J by 2 bases, and 19 bases separated the two germline ends. CDR3 DNA: TGTGCCAGCAGCCACATGCCGGGACAAGGGCCCTACGAGCAGTACTTC. Amino acid sequence: CASSHMPGQGPYEQYF.

The chain combines TRBV9 with TRBJ2-3, with D uncertain. Trimming removed 0 bases from V and 1 base from J, with 9 bases in between. This CDR3 comprises 15 residues. Germline CDR1 reads SGDLS; CDR2 reads YYNGEE. The CDR3 DNA reads as TGTGCCAGCAGCGTAGGAGGATACCGCACAGATACGCAGTATTTT. Its translation: CASSVGGYRTDTQYF.

The chain carries TRBV7-2 and TRBJ1-2, with 9 nucleotides matching TRBD1. The CDR3 sequence is 15 residues long. Germline V CDR1 and CDR2: SGHTA, FQGNSA. The J segment lost 7 bases and the V segment lost 5 bases, leaving 11 bases of the junction unmatched. CDR3 residues: CASSVRDRAWSGYTF. As DNA, the CDR3 is TGTGCCAGCAGCGTCCGGGACAGGGCTTGGAGTGGCTACACCTTC.

This clone was recorded a few times. An end of the junction differs from the germline gene, which may be a read error. V is TRBV7-9 and J is TRBJ2-7; 12 bases map to TRBD1. CDR3 length equals 16 residues. Germline V gene lookup returns CDR1 SEHNR and CDR2 FQNEAQ (reference sequence). CDR3 loop: CSSSLLGTGGKYEQYF. CDR3 coding DNA: TGTTCCAGCAGCTTATTGGGGACAGGGGGCAAATACGAGCAGTACTTC.

This clone has only one observation. Other DNA sequences in this sample translate to the same CDR3. The chain is built from TRBV5-1 and TRBJ2-2; possibly TRBD2 for D (6 bases). V lost 5 bases and J 4 bases, leaving 12 bases between the germline ends. This CDR3 has 14 amino acids. Germline lookup yields CDR1 SGHRS and CDR2 YFSETQ. CDR3 DNA: TGCGCCAGCAGAGAGACTAGTGCCACCGGGGAGCTGTTTTTT. It specifies CASRETSATGELFF.

V is TRBV6-5 and J is TRBJ2-7; 7 bases line up with TRBD1. The junction had 4 bases not matched to a gene; V was cut back by 2 bases and J by 6 bases. The germline CDR1 and CDR2 sequences are MNHEY and SVGAGI. CDR3 length: 13 amino acids. The CDR3 DNA reads TGTGCCAGCAGTTACAGGCAGGGGGTCGAGCAGTACTTC. It translates to CASSYRQGVEQYF.

The chain recombines TRBV9 with TRBJ1-1; 9 nucleotides align to TRBD1. Per the germline V gene, CDR1 is SGDLS and CDR2 is YYNGEE. This CDR3 is 19 amino acids long. With V trimmed by 3 bases and J by 1 base, 16 bases remained unmatched. Here the CDR3 reads CASSATPGQGRLGNTEAFF. The DNA of the CDR3 is TGTGCCAGCAGCGCCACTCCCGGACAGGGGAGGTTGGGGAACACTGAAGCTTTCTTT.

The V and J genes are TRBV10-3 and TRBJ2-1; 14 bases are a match to TRBD2. From germline, CDR1 is ENHRY and CDR2 SYGVKD. There are 14 residues in the CDR3. V dropped 6 bases and J dropped 7; count of bases not matched to a gene: 2. CDR3 coding DNA: TGTGCCATCAGGGGGACTAGCGGGGGTAATGAGCAGTTCTTC. It encodes CAIRGTSGGNEQFF.

J is TRBJ1-2 and V is TRBV7-8; 8 bases agree with TRBD1. Germline CDR1 reads SGHVS; CDR2 reads FQNEAQ. V shed 3 bases, J shed 2 bases, and the junction held 11 bases outside the gene matches. There are 17 residues in the CDR3. CDR3 residues: CASSFRRAGGLNYGYTF. DNA of the CDR3: TGTGCCAGCAGCTTCCGACGGGCAGGGGGCCTAAACTATGGCTACACCTTC.

V gene TRBV5-1 combines with J gene TRBJ1-6; perhaps TRBD1 as D (5 bases). The CDR3 has 15 residues. V was shortened by 4 bases and J by 9 bases, with 17 bases between the two germline ends. CDR1 is SGHRS and CDR2 is YFSETQ in the germline V gene. CDR3 amino acids: CASSRGGEGSSPLHF. CDR3 DNA sequence: TGCGCCAGCAGCCGCGGGGGGGAGGGGAGTTCACCCCTCCACTTT.

The chain carries TRBV2 and TRBJ1-4, with D perhaps matching TRBD1 (6 bases). V was cut by 7 bases and J by 0 bases, with 12 bases left in between. This CDR3 comprises 15 residues. The germline CDR1 and CDR2 sequences are SNHLY and FYNNEI. The CDR3 DNA is TGTGCCAGCATCTCATACAGGGCAACTAATGAAAAACTGTTTTTT. Encoded protein: CASISYRATNEKLFF. The full variable domain, its missing parts supplied by reference TRBV2 and TRBJ1-4, is EPEVTQTPSHQVTQMGQEVILRCVPISNHLYFYWYRQILGQKVEFLVSFYNNEISEKSEIFDDQFSVERPDGSNFTLKIRSTKLEDSAMYFCASISYRATNEKLFFGSGTQLSVL.

The chain employs TRBV14 and TRBJ1-1; a possible D gene is TRBD1 (6 bases). CDR1 is SGHDN, CDR2 FVKESK, per germline. The CDR3 runs to 16 residues. Deletions cut 2 bases from V and 0 bases from J, with 13 bases between. The chain's CDR3 is CASSQHRAVMNTEAFF. The CDR3 region has the DNA TGTGCCAGCAGCCAACACAGGGCGGTAATGAACACTGAAGCTTTCTTT.

The CDR3 DNA follows: TGTGCCAGCAGCTTGGCGGGACTAGCGGGGGCATGGGCCTACAATGAGCAGTTCTTC. As protein: CASSLAGLAGAWAYNEQFF. V and J are TRBV5-5 and TRBJ2-1; TRBD2 matches 14 bases. The J segment lost 2 bases and the V segment lost 0 bases, leaving 7 bases of the junction unmatched. Germline lookup yields CDR1 SGHKS and CDR2 YYEKEE (reference sequence). CDR3 length: 19 residues.